The next 27 T cell receptor beta chains were all read from a single sample in a study of T cells expressing NK-cell markers. TCRdb reprocessed the 5' RACE reads and stores each CDR3 protein as one record, lacking DNA. The sample spans 550,000 or so distinct CDR3 sequences; the ten largest clones claim 3% to 4.5%. Input material: blood T cells: a sorted CD56 or NKG2C T cell subset, CD4+ or CD8+ T cells, or bulk PBMC T cells (not recorded which). The receptors come from a man aged 18 to 30 in good health.

The V call is TRBV12-3 or TRBV12-4, the J call TRBJ2-7; no DNA is available, so the TRBD1 call from TCRdb remains unchecked. The CDR3 spans 13 residues. CDR3 loop: CASKKTGAYEQYF.

CDR3 protein: CASSFLPVRDARDSPLHF. V usage is TRBV12-3 or TRBV12-4 and J usage is TRBJ1-6; checking the TCRdb D call of TRBD1 is not possible without DNA. CDR3 length: 18 residues.

The rearrangement uses TRBV11-1 and TRBJ2-3; no DNA is available, so the TRBD1 call from TCRdb remains unchecked. From germline, CDR1 is SGHAT and CDR2 FQDESV (reference sequence). The CDR3 loop spans 18 amino acids. The CDR3 loop reads CASRRKPTGPGGTDTQYF.

The genes are TRBV9 and TRBJ1-3. This CDR3 region has 16 residues. Per the germline V gene, CDR1 is SGDLS and CDR2 is YYNGEE. CDR3 protein: CASSPEGPYSGNTIYF. The full variable domain, in which reference TRBV9 and TRBJ1-3 provide the parts outside the CDR3, is DSGVTQTPKHLITATGQRVTLRCSPRSGDLSVYWYQQSLDQGLQFLIQYYNGEERAKGNILERFSAQQFPDLHSELNLSSLELGDSALYFCASSPEGPYSGNTIYFGEGSWLTVV.

The chain uses TRBV7-2 and TRBJ1-1. The V gene's germline CDR1 is SGHTA and CDR2 FQGNSA. The CDR3 totals 13 residues. CDR3 region: CASLKGSYTEAFF.

J is TRBJ2-3 and V is TRBV24-1; TCRdb names TRBD1, which stays unverified in the absence of DNA. Germline V lookup: CDR1 KGHDR, CDR2 SFDVKD. The length of the CDR3 is 15 residues. CDR3 residues: CATRGTGVYRDTQYF.

The V and J genes are TRBV20-1 and TRBJ2-5. Germline V gene sequence: CDR1 DFQATT, CDR2 SNEGSKA (reference sequence). This CDR3 has 13 residues. CDR3 region: CSARDLVRETQYF.

The chain carries TRBV18 and TRBJ2-3; no DNA is available, so the TRBD1 call from TCRdb remains unchecked. This CDR3 region has 13 residues. CDR1 and CDR2 from the germline V gene are KGHSH and LQKENI. The CDR3 sequence is CASSPGAPNTQYF.

This chain uses TRBV4-2 with TRBJ1-1; without DNA, the TCRdb call of TRBD1 cannot be checked. The CDR3 consists of 15 residues. In germline, CDR1 is LGHNA, CDR2 YNFKEQ. CDR3 sequence reads: CASSQDRAGYSEAFF.

Here the CDR3 reads CASSVTSGSSGELFF. The V and J genes are TRBV25-1 and TRBJ2-2; there is no DNA to check the TCRdb D call of TRBD2. The CDR3 has 15 amino acids. Germline CDR1 is MGHDK and CDR2 is SYGVNS.

The rearrangement joins TRBV20-1 to TRBJ1-5. Germline CDR1 reads DFQATT; CDR2 reads SNEGSKA (reference sequence). The CDR3 runs 15 residues. The CDR3 region is CSASLGTHSNQPQHF.

V is TRBV29-1 and J is TRBJ2-1; the D call of TRBD1 rests on TCRdb alone, since no DNA is present to check it. The CDR3 is made up of 17 amino acids. Germline values: CDR1 SQVTM, CDR2 ANQGSEA. CDR3 sequence reads: CSVPGQGVFPPYNEQFF.

The chain combines TRBV29-1 with TRBJ2-1; TCRdb's D call of TRBD2 is untestable without DNA. CDR3 length: 16 amino acids. Germline assignment: CDR1 SQVTM and CDR2 ANQGSEA. The CDR3: CSAEGLAGRMGNEQFF.

This rearrangement joins TRBV5-6 to TRBJ2-2. Germline V gene sequence: CDR1 SGHDT, CDR2 YYEEEE. The CDR3 runs to 13 residues. The CDR3 protein is CASSLRLAGELFF.

This rearrangement joins TRBV6-2 or TRBV6-3 to TRBJ1-5. Germline loops: CDR1 MNHEY, CDR2 SVGEGT. The CDR3 spans 15 residues. This chain's CDR3 is CASSYGRGAGQPQHF.

The gene calls are TRBV5-5 and TRBJ2-5. This CDR3 has 13 residues. Germline-derived CDR1 and CDR2 are SGHKS and YYEKEE (reference sequence). This chain's CDR3 is CASSLDWNKDQYF.

The rearrangement links TRBV29-1 to TRBJ2-7; TCRdb lists TRBD1, though no DNA is available to test this call. CDR1 is SQVTM and CDR2 is ANQGSEA in the germline V gene. This CDR3 is built from 13 residues. The CDR3 reads CSARGGLTYEQYF.

The chain uses TRBV12-3 or TRBV12-4 and TRBJ2-3; the TCRdb D gene call, TRBD1, has no DNA to confirm it. This CDR3 has 16 amino acids. CDR3 protein: CASSQPPGTIGDTQYF.

J is TRBJ2-3 and V is TRBV29-1; TCRdb reports TRBD1, a call that lacks DNA to check it against. This CDR3 is 12 amino acids long. CDR1 and CDR2 from the germline V gene are SQVTM and ANQGSEA. The CDR3 loop is CSVTQGRATQYF.

This chain connects TRBV27 to TRBJ2-1; the TCRdb call, TRBD2, lacks DNA for checking. CDR3 length: 15 amino acids. CDR1 is MNHEY and CDR2 is SMNVEV in the germline V gene (reference sequence). CDR3 region: CASSSRDSPRDEQFF.

V is TRBV30 and J is TRBJ1-1; TCRdb names TRBD1, which stays unverified in the absence of DNA. The CDR3 contains 13 residues. Per germline, CDR1 GTSNPN and CDR2 SVGIG (reference sequence). CDR3 sequence: CAWTLKGVTEAFF.

The chain couples TRBV12-3 or TRBV12-4 to TRBJ1-5; the D call of TRBD1 rests on TCRdb alone, since no DNA is present to check it. CDR3 size: 14 residues. CDR3 sequence: CASRRRGQEQPQHF.

This chain connects TRBV5-1 to TRBJ2-1; TCRdb designates TRBD2, a call that cannot be tested without DNA. The CDR3 is 18 amino acids. Germline CDR1 SGHRS, CDR2 YFSETQ. CDR3 residues: CASSPPGASGRGHNEQFF.

The V gene is TRBV5-1, the J gene TRBJ1-1; the TCRdb call, TRBD1, lacks DNA for checking. Germline V gives CDR1 SGHRS, CDR2 YFSETQ. This CDR3 spans 16 amino acids. The CDR3 spells CASSLETGRRDTEAFF. The full variable domain, completed using reference TRBV5-1 and TRBJ1-1, is KAGVTQTPRYLIKTRGQQVTLSCSPISGHRSVSWYQQTPGQGLQFLFEYFSETQRNKGNFPGRFSGRQFSNSRSEMNVSTLELGDSALYLCASSLETGRRDTEAFFGQGTRLTVV.

This chain links TRBV20-1 with TRBJ2-3; TCRdb's D gene call, TRBD2, goes unchecked for lack of DNA. Germline CDR1 and CDR2: DFQATT and SNEGSKA (reference sequence). CDR3 length equals 15 residues. The CDR3 reads CSARDHSGSPDTQYF.

The V call is TRBV6-1, the J call TRBJ2-3; TCRdb picks TRBD2, but there is no DNA to check that call. Germline V gene data show CDR1 as MNHNS and CDR2 as SASEGT. The CDR3 has 16 residues. CDR3 sequence reads: CASSPGTSFLPDTQYF.

The chain joins TRBV7-6 to TRBJ2-4; TCRdb's D call, TRBD1, is unchecked because there is no DNA. The CDR3 spans 14 residues. CDR1 and CDR2 (germline): SGHVS, FNYEAQ. CDR3 in amino acids: CASSPQGAQNIQYF.